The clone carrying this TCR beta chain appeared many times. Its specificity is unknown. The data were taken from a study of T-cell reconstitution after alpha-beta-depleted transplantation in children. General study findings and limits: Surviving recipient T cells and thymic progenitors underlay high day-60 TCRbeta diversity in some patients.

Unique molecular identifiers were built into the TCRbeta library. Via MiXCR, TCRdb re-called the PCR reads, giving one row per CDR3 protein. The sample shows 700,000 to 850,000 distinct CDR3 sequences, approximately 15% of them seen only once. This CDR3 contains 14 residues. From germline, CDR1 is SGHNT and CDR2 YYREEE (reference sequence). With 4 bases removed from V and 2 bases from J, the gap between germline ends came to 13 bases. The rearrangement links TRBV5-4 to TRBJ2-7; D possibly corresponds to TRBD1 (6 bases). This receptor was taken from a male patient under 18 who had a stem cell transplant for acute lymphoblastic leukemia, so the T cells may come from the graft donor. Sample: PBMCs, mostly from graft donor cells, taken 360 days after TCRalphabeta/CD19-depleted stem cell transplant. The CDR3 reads CASSLRDTPYEQYF. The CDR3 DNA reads TGTGCCAGCAGCCTCCGGGACACCCCCTACGAGCAGTACTTC.